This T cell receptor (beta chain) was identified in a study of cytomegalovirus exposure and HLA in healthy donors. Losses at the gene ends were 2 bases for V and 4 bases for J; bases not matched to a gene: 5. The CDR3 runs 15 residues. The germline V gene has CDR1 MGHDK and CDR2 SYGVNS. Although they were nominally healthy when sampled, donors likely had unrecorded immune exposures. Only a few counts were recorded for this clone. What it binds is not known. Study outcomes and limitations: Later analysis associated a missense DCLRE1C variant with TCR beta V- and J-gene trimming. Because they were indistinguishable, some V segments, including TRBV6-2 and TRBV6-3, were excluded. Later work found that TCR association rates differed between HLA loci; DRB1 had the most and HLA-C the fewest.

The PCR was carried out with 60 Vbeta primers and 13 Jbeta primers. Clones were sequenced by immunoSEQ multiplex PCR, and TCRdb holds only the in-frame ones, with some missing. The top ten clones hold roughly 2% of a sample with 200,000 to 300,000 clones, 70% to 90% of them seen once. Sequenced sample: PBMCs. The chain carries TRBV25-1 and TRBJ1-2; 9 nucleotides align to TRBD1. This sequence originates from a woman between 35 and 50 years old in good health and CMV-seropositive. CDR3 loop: CASSEPGQGSYGYTF. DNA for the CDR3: TGTGCCAGCAGTGAACCGGGACAGGGTAGCTATGGCTACACCTTC.